This is a list of T cell receptor beta chains from one sample in a study of CD8 T cells in Susac syndrome. TCRdb re-analysed the immunoSEQ multiplex PCR reads in MiXCR, keeping a single row per CDR3 protein. The top ten clones hold 0.18% of a sample with about 300,000 distinct CDR3 sequences, approximately 90% of them seen once. Sequenced: CD8+ T cells from PBMCs. These receptors came from a human donor with multiple sclerosis. CDR3s include the opening cysteine and the closing phenylalanine or tryptophan. D genes are given only for firm matches. Expanded clones get a size class; other rows say once, few or many, or leave the size out.

DNA	CDR3	J	size	V	D
TGTGCCAGCTCACCACGGGATCCTAGCGGGATTACCTACGAGCAGTACTTC	CASSPRDPSGITYEQYF	TRBJ2-7	once	TRBV18	TRBD2
TGTGCCAGCCATGACATCTCCCTTTTGGATGAGCAGTTCTTC	CASHDISLLDEQFF	TRBJ2-1	.	TRBV18	.
TGTGCCTGGAGCCCGGGACAACTACTCTACGAGCAGTACTTC	CAWSPGQLLYEQYF	TRBJ2-7	.	TRBV30	.
TGTGCCTTATCCCCAAGCCGGCAGTACAATGAGCAGTTCTTC	CALSPSRQYNEQFF	TRBJ2-1	once	TRBV10-3	.
TGTGCCAGTAGTATTCCGGGACTAGCGGGAGGGCCCGGTGAGCAGTTCTTC	CASSIPGLAGGPGEQFF	TRBJ2-1	.	TRBV19	TRBD2
TGTGCCAGCAGCTTGGGGACAGGGGGCGAAGCTTTCTTT	CASSLGTGGEAFF	TRBJ1-1	.	TRBV5-8	TRBD1
TGTGCCAGCAGCCAAGAGCGAGAGCAGTACTTC	CASSQEREQYF	TRBJ2-7	.	TRBV4-2	.
TGCAGCGTTCCTTGGGTTGACGAGGCAACTGAAGCTTTCTTT	CSVPWVDEATEAFF	TRBJ1-1	few	TRBV29-1	.
TGTGCCAGCAGTCAGGGAGCCAAAAACATTCAGTACTTC	CASSQGAKNIQYF	TRBJ2-4	.	TRBV12-3/TRBV12-4	.
TGTGCCAGCAGCTTAACGACGGGCAACATTCAGTACTTC	CASSLTTGNIQYF	TRBJ2-4	.	TRBV7-3	.
TGTGCCAGTAGTATCGGTCCTCTGAACACTGAAGCTTTCTTT	CASSIGPLNTEAFF	TRBJ1-1	.	TRBV19	.
TGTGCCAGCAGTGCCGGGAGGACCTCCTACAATGAGCAGTTCTTC	CASSAGRTSYNEQFF	TRBJ2-1	.	TRBV25-1	TRBD2
TGCAGCGTTGAGGGGCATGAGTACATTCAGTACTTC	CSVEGHEYIQYF	TRBJ2-4	.	TRBV29-1	.
TGTGCCAGCAGCTTGACTAGCGGGGGCCTTGTTACGCAGTATTTT	CASSLTSGGLVTQYF	TRBJ2-3	.	TRBV11-2	TRBD2
TGTGCCAGCAGCTCCCCGGGGTCGTACGAGCAGTACTTC	CASSSPGSYEQYF	TRBJ2-7	few	TRBV7-9	.
TGTGCCAGCAGCTTAGAGGGGGCCCGGCAGTACTTC	CASSLEGARQYF	TRBJ2-7	.	TRBV7-8	TRBD1
TGTGCCAGCAGTGACTCGAGTGACACCGGGGAGCTGTTTTTT	CASSDSSDTGELFF	TRBJ2-2	.	TRBV6-4	.
TGCGCCAGCAGCCAGTCCGGACCCAATGAGCAGTTCTTC	CASSQSGPNEQFF	TRBJ2-1	.	TRBV4-1	.
TGTGCCAGCAGTTTCCCCTACAGGGGCTGGTACGAGCAGTACTTC	CASSFPYRGWYEQYF	TRBJ2-7	.	TRBV12-3/TRBV12-4	TRBD1
TGTGCCAGTAGTATTCTGGGGATCTCCTACGAGCAGTACTTC	CASSILGISYEQYF	TRBJ2-7	once	TRBV19	.
TGCGCCAGCAGTGCCGAAGCGGGGAGCTCCTACGAGCAGTACTTC	CASSAEAGSSYEQYF	TRBJ2-7	.	TRBV5-1	TRBD2
TGTGCCAGCACCGCCAAGAATCCCGCCAACACCATATATTTT	CASTAKNPANTIYF	TRBJ1-3	.	TRBV4-2	.
TGCGCCAGCAGTCAATCCGGGACCAAAAACACTGAAGCTTTCTTT	CASSQSGTKNTEAFF	TRBJ1-1	.	TRBV23-1	.
TGTGCCAGCAGTTACCCGGCGGCTGAAGCTTTCTTT	CASSYPAAEAFF	TRBJ1-1	.	TRBV27	.
TGTGCCAGCAGGAGGGACAGGGACTACGAGCAGTACTTC	CASRRDRDYEQYF	TRBJ2-7	.	TRBV28	TRBD1